Listed below are T cell receptor beta chains from one sample, sequenced in a study of control samples from healthy donors and cancer patients. The table came from immunoSEQ multiplex PCR; TCRdb's copy has only in-frame clones and leaves some out. The table has some 23,000 clones, about 85% seen once. The sample taken for sequencing was PBMCs. The receptors here all came from a man aged 60-69 years with head and neck cancer. Each CDR3 is given with its conserved first and last residue.

cdr3_length v_call cdr3_aa
16 TRBV27 CASNPWSGVGADTQYF
13 TRBV14 CATAGQYWDEQFF
13 TRBV5-1 CASRPTGPTEAFF
13 TRBV18 CASSPPGLYEQYF
12 TRBV5-1 CASSLSTGEQFF
12 TRBV13 CASSLRDNEQFF
16 TRBV6-5 CASSSPFRQGAYGYTF
12 TRBV12-5 CASGFRQETQYF
16 TRBV4-1 CASSQATAASTDTQYF
12 TRBV19 CASSPRGETQYF